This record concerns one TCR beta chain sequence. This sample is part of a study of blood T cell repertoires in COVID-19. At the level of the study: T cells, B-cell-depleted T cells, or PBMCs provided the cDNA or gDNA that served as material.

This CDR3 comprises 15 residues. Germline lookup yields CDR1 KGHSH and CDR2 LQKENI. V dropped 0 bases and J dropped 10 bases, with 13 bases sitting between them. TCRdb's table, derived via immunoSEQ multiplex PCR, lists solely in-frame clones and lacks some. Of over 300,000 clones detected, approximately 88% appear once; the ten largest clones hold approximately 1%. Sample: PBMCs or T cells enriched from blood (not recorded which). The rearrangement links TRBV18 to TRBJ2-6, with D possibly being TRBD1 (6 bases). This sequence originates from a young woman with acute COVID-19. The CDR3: CASSPPQGIGNVLTF. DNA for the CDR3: TGTGCCAGCTCACCACCCCAGGGGATAGGGAACGTCCTGACTTTC. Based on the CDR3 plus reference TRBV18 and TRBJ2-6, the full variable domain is NAGVMQNPRHLVRRRGQEARLRCSPMKGHSHVYWYRQLPEEGLKFMVYLQKENIIDESGMPKERFSAEFPKEGPSILRIQQVVRGDSAAYFCASSPPQGIGNVLTFGAGSRLTVL.